Below, one T cell receptor (beta chain) is given with its context. Its antigen is unidentified. These data are taken from a study of neoadjuvant nivolumab and ipilimumab in lung cancer. General study points: From pretherapy to surgery, tumor richness and clonality rose with dual therapy. Resected tumors had greater TCR richness and clonality than uninvolved lung. Resected-tumor TCR richness correlated positively with pretherapy blood richness. Only a small number of samples underwent TCR sequencing.

Trimming shortened V by 8 bases and J by 0 bases, and 14 bases separated the two germline ends. Germline CDR1 MNHNS, CDR2 SASEGT. The CDR3 consists of 15 residues. TCRdb's copy holds only in-frame clones and misses some; the assay was immunoSEQ multiplex PCR. The sample carries 6,000 or so clones, about 65% recorded once. The source of this sequence is an adult with non-small cell lung cancer. The chain combines TRBV6-1 with TRBJ1-5; no clear D. This specimen was tumor tissue, taken after neoadjuvant nivolumab, alone or with ipilimumab, at or shortly before surgery. The DNA of the CDR3 is TGTGCCAGCTGCGACGGATACTATAGCAATCAGCCCCAGCATTTT. Translation gives CASCDGYYSNQPQHF.